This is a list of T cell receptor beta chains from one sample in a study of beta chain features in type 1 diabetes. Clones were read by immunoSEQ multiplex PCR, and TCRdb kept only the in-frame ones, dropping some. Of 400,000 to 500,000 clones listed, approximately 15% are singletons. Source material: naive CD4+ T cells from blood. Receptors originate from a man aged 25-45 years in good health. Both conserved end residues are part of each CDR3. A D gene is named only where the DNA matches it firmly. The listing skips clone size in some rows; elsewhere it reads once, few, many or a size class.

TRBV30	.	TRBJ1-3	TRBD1	CAWSSRQGGNTIYF	TGTGCCTGGAGTTCTCGACAGGGTGGAAACACCATATATTTT
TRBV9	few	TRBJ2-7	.	CASSVGGGSIYEQYF	TGTGCCAGCAGCGTAGGGGGAGGCAGCATCTACGAGCAGTACTTC
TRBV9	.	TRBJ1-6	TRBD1	CASSRPPREGQGNSPLHF	TGTGCCAGCAGTCGCCCACCCAGGGAGGGACAGGGGAATTCACCCCTCCACTTT
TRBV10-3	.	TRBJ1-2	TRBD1	CAISGTGGNYGYTF	TGTGCCATCAGTGGGACAGGGGGAAACTATGGCTACACCTTC
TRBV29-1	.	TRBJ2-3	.	CSEHAKLRQPITDTQYF	TGCAGCGAGCACGCCAAACTCCGACAGCCGATCACAGATACGCAGTATTTT
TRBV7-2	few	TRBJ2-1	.	CASSVRETYNEQFF	TGTGCCAGCAGCGTCCGGGAGACATACAATGAGCAGTTCTTC
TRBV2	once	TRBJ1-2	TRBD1	CASETTGLNGYTF	TGTGCCAGCGAAACGACAGGGCTCAATGGCTACACCTTC
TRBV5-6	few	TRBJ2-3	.	CASSLAELLSTDTQYF	TGTGCCAGCAGCTTGGCCGAGTTGCTTAGCACAGATACGCAGTATTTT
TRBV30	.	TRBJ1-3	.	CAWSKGLAGNTIYF	TGTGCCTGGAGTAAGGGGCTGGCTGGAAACACCATATATTTT
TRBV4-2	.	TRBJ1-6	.	CASSQVSSGRWDSPLHF	TGTGCCAGCAGCCAAGTCTCCAGCGGCCGGTGGGATTCACCCCTCCACTTT
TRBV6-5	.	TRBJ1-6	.	CASSSLAWSSPLHF	TGTGCCAGCAGTTCCCTGGCCTGGAGTTCACCCCTCCACTTT
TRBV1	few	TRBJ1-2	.	CTSSQGTGSNYGYTF	TGCACCAGCAGCCAAGGCACAGGATCTAACTATGGCTACACCTTC
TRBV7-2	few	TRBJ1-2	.	CASSLAPGKGYTF	TGTGCCAGCAGCTTGGCTCCAGGGAAAGGCTACACCTTC
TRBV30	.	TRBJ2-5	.	CAWSGSETQYF	TGTGCCTGGAGCGGATCGGAGACCCAGTACTTC
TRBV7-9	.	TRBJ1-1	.	CASTRDPGVTEAFF	TGTGCCAGCACTAGAGACCCGGGGGTAACTGAAGCTTTCTTT
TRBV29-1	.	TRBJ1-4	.	CSVGGAGPINEKLFF	TGCAGCGTCGGAGGTGCGGGACCGATTAATGAAAAACTGTTTTTT
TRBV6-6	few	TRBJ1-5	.	CASMSGGRSNQPQHF	TGTGCCAGCATGTCTGGGGGTAGGAGCAATCAGCCCCAGCATTTT
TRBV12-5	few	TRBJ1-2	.	CASGLGQGLSYGYTF	TGTGCTAGTGGTTTGGGCCAGGGACTGTCGTATGGCTACACCTTC
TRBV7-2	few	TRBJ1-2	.	CASQAVEQGVYGYTF	TGTGCCAGCCAGGCGGTGGAACAGGGAGTCTATGGCTACACCTTC
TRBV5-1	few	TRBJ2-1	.	CASSPGPDGEQFF	TGCGCCAGCAGCCCGGGACCCGACGGTGAGCAGTTCTTC
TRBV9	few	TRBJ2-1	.	CASSRSFEQFF	TGTGCCAGCAGTCGTAGTTTTGAGCAGTTCTTC
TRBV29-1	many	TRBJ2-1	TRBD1	CSVGQGKNYNEQFF	TGCAGCGTTGGACAGGGAAAGAACTACAATGAGCAGTTCTTC
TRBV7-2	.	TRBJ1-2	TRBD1	CASSSSGQGSYGYTF	TGTGCCAGCAGCTCCTCCGGACAGGGGAGCTATGGCTACACCTTC
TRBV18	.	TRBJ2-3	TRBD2	CASSPISGGPTSTDTQYF	TGTGCCAGCTCACCAATAAGCGGGGGACCCACTAGCACAGATACGCAGTATTTT
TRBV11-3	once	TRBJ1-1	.	CASSLEAGETTEAFF	TGTGCCAGCAGCTTAGAGGCAGGGGAGACGACTGAAGCTTTCTTT
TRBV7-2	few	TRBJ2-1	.	CASRSTGDEQFF	TGTGCCAGCAGATCCACCGGGGATGAGCAGTTCTTC
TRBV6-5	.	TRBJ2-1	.	CASSSRTRGEQFF	TGTGCCAGCAGTTCCAGGACCCGAGGGGAGCAGTTCTTC
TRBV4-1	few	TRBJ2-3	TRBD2	CASSQVGTRSDTQYF	TGCGCCAGCAGCCAAGTCGGGACTAGATCAGATACGCAGTATTTT
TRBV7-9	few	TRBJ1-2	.	CASSLNSQNYGYTF	TGTGCCAGCAGCTTAAATTCCCAAAACTATGGCTACACCTTC
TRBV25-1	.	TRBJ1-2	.	CASSELGGQKKNGYTF	TGTGCCAGCAGTGAATTAGGGGGGCAAAAGAAGAATGGCTACACCTTC
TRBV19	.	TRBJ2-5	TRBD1	CASSTGQRIQETQYF	TGTGCCAGTAGTACGGGACAGAGAATACAAGAGACCCAGTACTTC
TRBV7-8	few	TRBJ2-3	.	CASSLLSNTQYF	TGTGCCAGCAGCTTATTATCAAATACGCAGTATTTT
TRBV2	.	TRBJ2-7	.	CASSFRERREQYF	TGTGCCAGCAGTTTTCGGGAGCGGAGGGAGCAGTACTTC
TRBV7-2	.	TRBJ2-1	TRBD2	CASSLVGLAGGGEQFF	TGTGCCAGCAGCTTAGTTGGACTAGCGGGAGGGGGTGAGCAGTTCTTC
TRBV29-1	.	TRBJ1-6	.	CSVGGRTGPRNSPLHF	TGCAGCGTGGGGGGGAGGACGGGACCTCGAAATTCACCCCTCCACTTT
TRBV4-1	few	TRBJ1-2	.	CASMGHHSPGNYGYTF	TGCGCCAGCATGGGACATCATTCCCCGGGGAACTATGGCTACACCTTC
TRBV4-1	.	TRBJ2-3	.	CASSPRGGTSTDTQYF	TGCGCCAGCAGCCCCCGAGGGGGGACGAGCACAGATACGCAGTATTTT